Described below is a single T cell receptor (beta chain) sequence and its context. Clones were sequenced by immunoSEQ multiplex PCR, and TCRdb holds only the in-frame ones, with some missing. This repertoire shows about 330,000 clones, roughly 90% found once; its top ten account for 0.9% to 1.2%. Participants' own reports of clinical history determined their cohort assignment. In germline, CDR1 is SGHAT, CDR2 FQNNGV. The CDR3 is 19 amino acids. V was clipped by 0 bases and J by 0 bases; unmatched bases: 8. The sample is drawn from a study of blood T cell repertoires in COVID-19. Study details: Sites across the United States, Italy and Spain contributed samples from acute and convalescent COVID-19. PBMCs, B-cell-depleted T cells, or T cells provided the cDNA or gDNA that made up the material.

The chain combines TRBV11-2 with TRBJ2-4; 10 bases map to TRBD2. Sequencing was done on a sample of PBMCs or T cells enriched from blood (not recorded which). The receptor was derived from a young woman who had recovered from COVID-19. The chain's CDR3 is CASSLEGSGGILAKNIQYF. The CDR3 DNA reads as TGTGCCAGCAGCTTAGAGGGTAGCGGGGGGATTCTAGCCAAAAACATTCAGTACTTC.